These T cell receptor beta chains were read from a single sample in a study of T cells in Graves' hyperthyroidism and ophthalmopathy. One entry per CDR3 protein results from TCRdb running MiXCR on the multiplex PCR reads. The sample holds hundreds of thousands of distinct CDR3 sequences, less than 25% seen once. The sample consisted of blood. These receptor sequences come from a man aged 25-45 years with Graves' ophthalmopathy. Both conserved end residues are part of each CDR3. D genes are given only for firm matches. The size of a clone is reported for some rows only, either as once, few or many, or as a class for expanded clones.

j_call	clone_size	v_call	d_call	cdr3_nt	cdr3_aa
TRBJ2-6	many	TRBV5-5	TRBD1	TGTGCCAGCAGCCCAGGGGGCACTGGGGCCAACGTCCTGACTTTC	CASSPGGTGANVLTF
TRBJ2-1	.	TRBV12-3/TRBV12-4	.	TGTGCCAGCAGTGAGCAGCTAGAATTGTATGAGCAGTTCTTC	CASSEQLELYEQFF
TRBJ2-2	many	TRBV11-2	.	TGTGCCAGCAGCATCAACAGAGGCACCGGGGAGCTGTTTTTT	CASSINRGTGELFF
TRBJ1-5	few	TRBV12-3/TRBV12-4	.	TGTGCCAGCAGTTTAGACTACACAAGCAATCAGCCCCAGCATTTT	CASSLDYTSNQPQHF
TRBJ2-1	few	TRBV20-1	.	TGCAGTGCTAGAGTTGCGTCTTCCTCACTTTTGGAGCAGTTCTTC	CSARVASSSLLEQFF
TRBJ2-1	few	TRBV29-1	.	TGCAGCGGCAGGCTGTCTAGCCCCCACAATGAGCAGTTCTTC	CSGRLSSPHNEQFF
TRBJ2-4	few	TRBV11-1	.	TGTGCCAGCAGCTTAGGTGGAGCTGTAAACATTCAGTACTTC	CASSLGGAVNIQYF
TRBJ2-3	.	TRBV6-6	TRBD1	TGTGCCAGCAGTTACTTGGGACAGGACACAGATACGCAGTATTTT	CASSYLGQDTDTQYF
TRBJ2-3	.	TRBV7-6	TRBD2	TGTGCCAGCAGCCTAAAACTAGCGGGACATAGCACAGATACGCAGTATTTT	CASSLKLAGHSTDTQYF
TRBJ2-7	many	TRBV6-2/TRBV6-3	.	TGTGCCAGCACCGCGACAACCTACGAGCAGTACTTC	CASTATTYEQYF
TRBJ2-1	many	TRBV2	.	TGTGCCAGCAGGCCCCGGGCCCCGGGACGCAATGAGCAGTTCTTC	CASRPRAPGRNEQFF
TRBJ2-7	few	TRBV24-1	.	TGTGCCACCCGACGGGGGTGCTCCTACGAGCAGTACTTC	CATRRGCSYEQYF
TRBJ1-1	many	TRBV3-1	TRBD1	TGTGCCAGCAGCCCGGGACAGCAGAACACTGAAGCTTTCTTT	CASSPGQQNTEAFF
TRBJ2-1	once	TRBV7-6	TRBD2	TGTGCCAGCAGCTTATATCCAGCGGGAGGGCTCAATGAGCAGTTCTTC	CASSLYPAGGLNEQFF
TRBJ2-7	few	TRBV7-9	.	TGTGCCACCACTGGAACATTCGGCTACGAGCAGTACTTC	CATTGTFGYEQYF
TRBJ1-2	.	TRBV28	TRBD1	TGTGCCGGTTCGACAGGGGTGCAGAACTATGGCTACACCTTC	CAGSTGVQNYGYTF
TRBJ2-5	few	TRBV19	.	TGTGCCAGTAGTATCGGAGGACAACAAGAGACCCAGTACTTC	CASSIGGQQETQYF
TRBJ2-7	.	TRBV10-3	TRBD1	TGTGCCATCGGGGGACAGGGCCCATACGAGCAGTACTTC	CAIGGQGPYEQYF
TRBJ1-1	few	TRBV27	.	TGTGCCAGCAGTTTATCACAGGGCTGGACTGAAGCTTTCTTT	CASSLSQGWTEAFF
TRBJ2-5	.	TRBV6-1	.	TGTGCCAGCAGTGTAACAGGGCAAGAGACCCAGTACTTC	CASSVTGQETQYF
TRBJ1-2	.	TRBV5-5	TRBD1	TGTGCCAGCAGCTTGACTTGGGACAGGGTGGGCTATGGCTACACCTTC	CASSLTWDRVGYGYTF
TRBJ2-5	many	TRBV6-2/TRBV6-3	.	TGTGCCAGCAGCCCGGACTTCCAAGAGACCCAGTACTTC	CASSPDFQETQYF
TRBJ2-7	many	TRBV12-3/TRBV12-4	.	TGTGCCAGCAGTTCCCCAGCGAGGGTAGACTACGAGCAGTACTTC	CASSSPARVDYEQYF
TRBJ2-7	.	TRBV7-9	.	TGTGCCACCCCGGGGGACTCCTCCTACGAGCAGTACTTC	CATPGDSSYEQYF
TRBJ2-7	few	TRBV20-1	TRBD2	TGCAGTGCTCAGACTAGCGGAGCCCCCTACGAGCAGTACTTC	CSAQTSGAPYEQYF
TRBJ2-2	.	TRBV11-2	TRBD2	TGTGCCAGCAGCTTGGGACTAGCGGGAGGGCCGGACACCGGGGAGCTGTTTTTT	CASSLGLAGGPDTGELFF
TRBJ1-1	many	TRBV5-1	TRBD1	TGCGCCAGCAGCTTGGGGACAGGGGCGTTTAGGGAAGCTTTCTTT	CASSLGTGAFREAFF
TRBJ1-1	many	TRBV30	.	TGTGCCTCTCCGTTGAATGGGGGAATGAACACTGAAGCTTTCTTT	CASPLNGGMNTEAFF
TRBJ1-6	.	TRBV27	TRBD1	TGTGCCAGCAAGCCGGCGGGGACAGTCGACAATTCACCCCTCCACTTT	CASKPAGTVDNSPLHF
TRBJ1-1	few	TRBV29-1	.	TGCAGCGTTCGTCCCGGGACACGTAACACTGAAGCTTTCTTT	CSVRPGTRNTEAFF
TRBJ2-3	many	TRBV7-9	.	TGTGCCAGCAGCTTAGACCGACCAGATACGCAGTATTTT	CASSLDRPDTQYF
TRBJ1-3	.	TRBV6-1	TRBD1	TGTGCCAGCGGGACAGGGGCTAACACCATATATTTT	CASGTGANTIYF
TRBJ2-5	many	TRBV2	.	TGTGCCAGCAGTGAAGCTGAGCGGAATCAAGAGACCCAGTACTTC	CASSEAERNQETQYF
TRBJ2-1	.	TRBV28	.	TGTGCCAGCAGTTCCCAGGGACGCAATGAGCAGTTCTTC	CASSSQGRNEQFF
TRBJ2-2	many	TRBV15	.	TGTGCCACCAGCAGCCGGGACGGAAACACCGGGGAGCTGTTTTTT	CATSSRDGNTGELFF
TRBJ1-5	few	TRBV20-1	TRBD1	TGCAGTGCTATAACACAGGGGGATCGCAATCAGCCCCAGCATTTT	CSAITQGDRNQPQHF
TRBJ2-3	.	TRBV10-3	.	TGTGCCATCACGGGCGGGGTCACAGATACGCAGTATTTT	CAITGGVTDTQYF
TRBJ2-7	.	TRBV20-1	TRBD1	TGCAGTGCCGCTCCAGGGGGCACGGGAGCGCACTACGAGCAGTACTTC	CSAAPGGTGAHYEQYF
TRBJ1-1	.	TRBV6-1	.	TGTGCCAGCATTGGGGGAGGAGGCACTGAAGCTTTCTTT	CASIGGGGTEAFF
TRBJ2-5	few	TRBV6-5	.	TGTGCCAGCAGTTACGGGATCCCGTACCAAGAGACCCAGTACTTC	CASSYGIPYQETQYF
TRBJ2-3	.	TRBV20-1	.	TGCAGTGCTAGGTGGCCCGGGGGCGGGAGCCCAGATACGCAGTATTTT	CSARWPGGGSPDTQYF
TRBJ2-4	.	TRBV7-9	TRBD1	TGTGCCAGCAGACGCGGACAGGGGGGAAACATTCAGTACTTC	CASRRGQGGNIQYF
TRBJ1-1	.	TRBV5-5	.	TGTGCCAGCAGCTTGCCCGGGACATCGAACACTGAAGCTTTCTTT	CASSLPGTSNTEAFF
TRBJ2-2	.	TRBV6-1	TRBD1	TGTGCCAGCACCCCTTTATCCCGGGACAGAAACACCGGGGAGCTGTTTTTT	CASTPLSRDRNTGELFF
TRBJ2-1	few	TRBV20-1	TRBD2	TGCAGTGCTAGCGGGCGGGAGGGCCAGGGCAATGAGCAGTTCTTC	CSASGREGQGNEQFF
TRBJ2-2	few	TRBV29-1	TRBD2	TGCAGCGCCTTAGCGGGAGTGCACACCGGGGAGCTGTTTTTT	CSALAGVHTGELFF
TRBJ2-7	.	TRBV4-1	TRBD1	TGCGCCAGCAGCCAAGCAGTGACAGGGGAGTCCTACGAGCAGTACTTC	CASSQAVTGESYEQYF
TRBJ2-7	many	TRBV2	.	TGTGCCAGTTCCAGGTTGGCGTCCTACGAGCAGTACTTC	CASSRLASYEQYF